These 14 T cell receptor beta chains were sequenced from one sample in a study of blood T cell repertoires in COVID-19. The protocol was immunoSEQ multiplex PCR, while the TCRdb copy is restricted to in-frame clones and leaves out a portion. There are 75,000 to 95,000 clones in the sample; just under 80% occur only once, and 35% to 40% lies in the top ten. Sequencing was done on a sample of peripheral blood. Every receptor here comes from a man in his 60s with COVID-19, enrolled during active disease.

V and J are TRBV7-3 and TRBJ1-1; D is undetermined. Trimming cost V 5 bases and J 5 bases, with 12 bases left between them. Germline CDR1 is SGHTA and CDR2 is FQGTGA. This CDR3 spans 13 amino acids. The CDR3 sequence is CASSPFGETEAFF. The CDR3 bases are TGTGCCAGCAGCCCTTTTGGGGAGACTGAAGCTTTCTTT.

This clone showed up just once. CDR3 sequence: CASSFGPLGANVLTF. The CDR3 nucleotides read TGTGCCAGCAGCTTTGGGCCTTTGGGGGCCAACGTCCTGACTTTC. This chain links TRBV5-5 with TRBJ2-6; D remains unclear. CDR1 and CDR2 from the germline V gene are SGHKS and YYEKEE (reference sequence). The CDR3 extends over 15 amino acids. V was cut by 2 bases and J by 4 bases, with 10 bases left in between.

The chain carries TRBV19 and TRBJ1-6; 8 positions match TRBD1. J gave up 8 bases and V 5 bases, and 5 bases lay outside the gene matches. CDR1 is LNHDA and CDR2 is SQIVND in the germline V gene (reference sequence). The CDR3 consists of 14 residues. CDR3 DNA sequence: TGTGCCAGTAGTCCCGGGACAGGCTATTCACCCCTCCACTTT. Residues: CASSPGTGYSPLHF.

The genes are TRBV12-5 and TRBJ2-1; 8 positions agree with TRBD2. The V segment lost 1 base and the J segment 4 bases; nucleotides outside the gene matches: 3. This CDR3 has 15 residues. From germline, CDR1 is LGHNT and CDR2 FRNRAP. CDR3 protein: CASGLGSGGYNEQFF. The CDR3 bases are TGTGCTAGTGGTTTGGGCAGCGGGGGTTACAATGAGCAGTTCTTC.

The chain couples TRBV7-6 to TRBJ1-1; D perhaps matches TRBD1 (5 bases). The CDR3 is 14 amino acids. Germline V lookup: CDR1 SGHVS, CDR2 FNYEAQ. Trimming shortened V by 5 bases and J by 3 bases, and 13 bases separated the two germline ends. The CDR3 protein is CASSRGGGDTEAFF. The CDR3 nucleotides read TGTGCCAGCAGCCGCGGGGGTGGGGACACTGAAGCTTTCTTT.

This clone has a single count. The CDR3 is CASSLAKGLETQYF. DNA for the CDR3: TGTGCCAGCAGCTTAGCGAAGGGGCTTGAGACCCAGTACTTC. The genes are TRBV7-9 and TRBJ2-5; D might be TRBD1 (5 bases). Germline assignment: CDR1 SEHNR and CDR2 FQNEAQ (reference sequence). This CDR3 comprises 14 residues. V shed 0 bases and J shed 5 bases, with 10 bases lying between them.

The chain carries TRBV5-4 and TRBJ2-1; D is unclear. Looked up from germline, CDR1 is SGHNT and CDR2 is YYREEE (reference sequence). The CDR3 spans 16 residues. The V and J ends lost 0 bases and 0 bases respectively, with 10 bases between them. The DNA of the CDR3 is TGTGCCAGCAGCTTGGACCGGAGAGTCTCCTACAATGAGCAGTTCTTC. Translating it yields CASSLDRRVSYNEQFF.

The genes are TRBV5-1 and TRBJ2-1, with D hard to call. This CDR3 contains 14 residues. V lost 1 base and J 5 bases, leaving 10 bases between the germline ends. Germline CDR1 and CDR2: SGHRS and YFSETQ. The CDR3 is CASSLTSHDNEQFF. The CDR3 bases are TGCGCCAGCAGCTTGACTTCTCATGACAATGAGCAGTTCTTC.

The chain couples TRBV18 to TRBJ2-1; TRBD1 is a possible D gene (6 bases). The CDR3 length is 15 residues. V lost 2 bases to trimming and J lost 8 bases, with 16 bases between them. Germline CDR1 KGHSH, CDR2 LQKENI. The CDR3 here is CASSPGQGRLDEQFF. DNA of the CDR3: TGTGCCAGCTCACCAGGGCAGGGGCGTCTGGATGAGCAGTTCTTC. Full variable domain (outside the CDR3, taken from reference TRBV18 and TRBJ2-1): NAGVMQNPRHLVRRRGQEARLRCSPMKGHSHVYWYRQLPEEGLKFMVYLQKENIIDESGMPKERFSAEFPKEGPSILRIQQVVRGDSAAYFCASSPGQGRLDEQFFGPGTRLTVL.

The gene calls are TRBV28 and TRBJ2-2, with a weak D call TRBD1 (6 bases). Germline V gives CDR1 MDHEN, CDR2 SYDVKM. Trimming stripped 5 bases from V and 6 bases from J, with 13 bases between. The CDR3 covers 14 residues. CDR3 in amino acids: CASSLNRVPGELFF. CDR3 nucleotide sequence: TGTGCCAGCAGTCTGAACAGGGTGCCCGGGGAGCTGTTTTTT.

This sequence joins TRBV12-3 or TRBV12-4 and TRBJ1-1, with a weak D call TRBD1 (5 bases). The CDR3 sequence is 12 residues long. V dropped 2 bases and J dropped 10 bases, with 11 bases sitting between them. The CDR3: CASSLIQGVAFF. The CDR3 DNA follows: TGTGCCAGCAGTTTAATCCAGGGTGTAGCTTTCTTT.

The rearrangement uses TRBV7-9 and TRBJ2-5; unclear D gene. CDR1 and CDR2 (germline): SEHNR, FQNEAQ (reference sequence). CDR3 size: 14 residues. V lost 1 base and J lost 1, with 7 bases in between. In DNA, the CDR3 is TGTGCCAGCAGCTTAGGTCAGGCCCAAGAGACCCAGTACTTC. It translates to CASSLGQAQETQYF.

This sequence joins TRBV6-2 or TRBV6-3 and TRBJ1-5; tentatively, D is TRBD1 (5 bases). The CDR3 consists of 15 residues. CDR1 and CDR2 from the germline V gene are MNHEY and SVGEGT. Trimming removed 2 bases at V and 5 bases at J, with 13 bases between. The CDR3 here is CASSYPRGSDQPQHF. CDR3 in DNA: TGTGCCAGCAGTTACCCCCGGGGGTCTGATCAGCCCCAGCATTTT.

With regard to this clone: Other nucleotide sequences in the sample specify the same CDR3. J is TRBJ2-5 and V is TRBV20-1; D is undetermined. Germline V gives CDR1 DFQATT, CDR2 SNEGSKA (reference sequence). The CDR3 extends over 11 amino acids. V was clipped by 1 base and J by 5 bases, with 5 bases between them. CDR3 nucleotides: TGCAGTGCTAGAGTCTCTGAGACCCAGTACTTC. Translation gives CSARVSETQYF.